This TCR beta chain was identified during a study of cytomegalovirus exposure and HLA in healthy donors. Study observations and caveats: The tendency of first-cohort TCR clusters to co-occur in the 100 to 150 validation repertoires was identified by a subsequent analysis. The classifier was said to identify cytomegalovirus status with high specificity and sensitivity.

About this clone itself: Its antigen is unidentified.

Per the germline V gene, CDR1 is SGHTS and CDR2 is YDEGEE. The CDR3 spans 15 residues. V lost 2 bases, J lost 5 bases, and 15 bases lay in between. Sequencing used immunoSEQ multiplex PCR; TCRdb keeps in-frame clones, though not all of them. The sample yields more than 85,000 clones, more than 70% seen once. The origin of this receptor is a woman aged 18 to 35 in good health and CMV-seronegative. The chain employs TRBV5-8 and TRBJ2-3; weak D call: TRBD2 (7 bases). Sequenced material: PBMCs. CDR3 nucleotides: TGTGCCAGCAGCTTACGGGGGGCCCGGGGAGATACGCAGTATTTT. It is translated as CASSLRGARGDTQYF. The full variable domain, completed using reference TRBV5-8 and TRBJ2-3, is EAGVTQSPTHLIKTRGQQATLRCSPISGHTSVYWYQQALGLGLQFLLWYDEGEERNRGNFPPRFSGRQFPNYSSELNVNALELEDSALYLCASSLRGARGDTQYFGPGTRLTVL.